The entry that follows covers one T cell receptor (beta chain) sequence. Its antigen is still unknown. The source of the sample is a study of post-analysis software for immune sequencing data. Study-wide background: Relapsing-remitting, secondary progressive and progressive-relapsing multiple sclerosis courses were included. General study findings and limits: Those samples that were prepared in the same batch co-clustered strongly by F measure. Comparison with controls showed significantly lower normalized Chao1 diversity in multiple sclerosis patients. Higher frequency in patients than in controls was seen for several TRBV segments, with TRBV5-6, TRBV5-1 and TRBV20-1 among them.

Tagging with unique molecular identifiers was a feature of the TCR beta cDNA libraries. TCRdb independently ran MiXCR on the PCR reads; one entry per CDR3 protein. The table has fewer than 550,000 distinct CDR3 sequences, about a third seen once. CDR3 length equals 15 residues. The TCR originated in a girl aged 2 to 17 with multiple sclerosis. This chain connects TRBV12-3 or TRBV12-4 to TRBJ2-5; TRBD1 matches at 9 bases. The J call is uncertain, as TRBJ2-7 better fits the DNA end. The sequenced material came from blood. In nucleotides, the CDR3 is TGTGCCAGCAGTATGGTGACAGGGGGGACCTACGAGCAGTACTTC. This sequence encodes CASSMVTGGTYEQYF.